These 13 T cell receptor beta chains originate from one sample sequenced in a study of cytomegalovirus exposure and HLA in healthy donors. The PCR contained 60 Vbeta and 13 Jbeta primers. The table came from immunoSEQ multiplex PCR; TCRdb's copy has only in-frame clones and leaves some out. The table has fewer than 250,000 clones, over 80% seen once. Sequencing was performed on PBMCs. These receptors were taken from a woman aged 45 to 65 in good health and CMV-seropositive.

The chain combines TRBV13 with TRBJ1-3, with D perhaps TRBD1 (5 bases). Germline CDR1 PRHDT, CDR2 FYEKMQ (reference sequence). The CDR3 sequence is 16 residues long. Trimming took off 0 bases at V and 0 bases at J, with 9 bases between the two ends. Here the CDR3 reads CASSLGAGVSGNTIYF. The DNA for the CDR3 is TGTGCCAGCAGCTTAGGGGCGGGGGTCTCTGGAAACACCATATATTTT.

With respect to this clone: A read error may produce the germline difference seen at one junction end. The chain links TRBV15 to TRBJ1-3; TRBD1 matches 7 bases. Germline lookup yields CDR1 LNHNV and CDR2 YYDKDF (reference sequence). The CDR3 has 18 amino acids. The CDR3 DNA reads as TGTGCCACCAGCAGAGATTTTGGGACAGACAAATCTGGAAACACCACATATTTT. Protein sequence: CATSRDFGTDKSGNTTYF. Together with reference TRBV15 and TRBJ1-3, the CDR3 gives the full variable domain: DAMVIQNPRYQVTQFGKPVTLSCSQTLNHNVMYWYQQKSSQAPKLLFHYYDKDFNNEADTPDNFQSRRPNTSFCFLDIRSPGLGDTAMYLCATSRDFGTDKSGNTTYFGEGSWLTVV.

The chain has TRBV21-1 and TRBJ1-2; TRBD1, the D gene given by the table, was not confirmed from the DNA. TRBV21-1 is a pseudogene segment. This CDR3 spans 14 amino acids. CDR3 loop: CASSGRGWDYGYTF. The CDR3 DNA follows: TGTGCCAGCAGCGGCAGGGGGTGGGACTATGGCTACACCTTC.

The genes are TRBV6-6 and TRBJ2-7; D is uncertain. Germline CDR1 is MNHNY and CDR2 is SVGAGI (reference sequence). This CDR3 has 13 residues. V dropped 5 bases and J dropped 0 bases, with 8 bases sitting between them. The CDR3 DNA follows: TGTGCCAGCAGTACTCCTAGCTCCTACGAGCAGTACTTC. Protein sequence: CASSTPSSYEQYF.

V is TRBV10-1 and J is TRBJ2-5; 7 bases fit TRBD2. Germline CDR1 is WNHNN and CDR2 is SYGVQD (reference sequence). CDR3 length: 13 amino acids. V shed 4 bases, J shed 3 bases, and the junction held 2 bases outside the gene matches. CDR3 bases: TGCGCCAGCAGTGCGGGGAGGGAAGAGACCCAGTACTTC. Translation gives CASSAGREETQYF.

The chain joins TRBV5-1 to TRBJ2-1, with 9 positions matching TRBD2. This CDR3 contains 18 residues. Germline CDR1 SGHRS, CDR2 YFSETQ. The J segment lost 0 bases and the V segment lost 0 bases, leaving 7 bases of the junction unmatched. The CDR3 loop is CASSLGFSGGSSYNEQFF. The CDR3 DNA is TGCGCCAGCAGCTTGGGGTTTAGCGGGGGAAGCTCCTACAATGAGCAGTTCTTC.

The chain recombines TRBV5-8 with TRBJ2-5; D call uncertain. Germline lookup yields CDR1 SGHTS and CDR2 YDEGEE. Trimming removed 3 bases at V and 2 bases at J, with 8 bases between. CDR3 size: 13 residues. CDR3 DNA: TGTGCCAGCAGCTCCGACACGCAAGAGACCCAGTACTTC. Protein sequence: CASSSDTQETQYF.

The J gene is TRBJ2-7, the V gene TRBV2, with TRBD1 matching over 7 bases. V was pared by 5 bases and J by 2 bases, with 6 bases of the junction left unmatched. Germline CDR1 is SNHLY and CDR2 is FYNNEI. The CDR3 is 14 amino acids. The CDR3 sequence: CASSPQGRAYEQYF. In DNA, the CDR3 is TGTGCCAGCAGTCCACAGGGGCGAGCCTACGAGCAGTACTTC.

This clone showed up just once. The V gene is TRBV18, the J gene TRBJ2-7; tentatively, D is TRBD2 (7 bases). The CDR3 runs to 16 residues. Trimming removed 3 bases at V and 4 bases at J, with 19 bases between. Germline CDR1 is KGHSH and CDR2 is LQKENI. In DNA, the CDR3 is TGTGCCAGCTCACCCCCTACCTCGGCGGGGGCTTACGAGCAGTACTTC. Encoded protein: CASSPPTSAGAYEQYF. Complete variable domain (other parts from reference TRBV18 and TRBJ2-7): NAGVMQNPRHLVRRRGQEARLRCSPMKGHSHVYWYRQLPEEGLKFMVYLQKENIIDESGMPKERFSAEFPKEGPSILRIQQVVRGDSAAYFCASSPPTSAGAYEQYFGPGTRLTVT.

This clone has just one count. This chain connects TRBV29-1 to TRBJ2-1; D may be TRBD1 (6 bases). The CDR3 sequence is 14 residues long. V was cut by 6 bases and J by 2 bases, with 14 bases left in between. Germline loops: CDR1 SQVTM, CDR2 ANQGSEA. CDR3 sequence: CSVRGTGTYNEQFF. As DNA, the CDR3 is TGCAGCGTCAGGGGAACAGGAACCTACAATGAGCAGTTCTTC.

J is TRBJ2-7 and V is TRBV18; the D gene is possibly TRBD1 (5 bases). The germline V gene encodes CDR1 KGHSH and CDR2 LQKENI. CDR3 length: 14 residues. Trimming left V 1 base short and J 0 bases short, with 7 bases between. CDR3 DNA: TGTGCCAGCTCACCACAGGGGCTCTCCTACGAGCAGTACTTC. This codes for CASSPQGLSYEQYF.

CDR3 region: CASSLVPRQAGELFF. The CDR3 DNA reads as TGCGCCAGCAGCTTGGTACCCAGACAGGCCGGGGAGCTGTTTTTT. This chain connects TRBV5-1 to TRBJ2-2; a weak D match, TRBD1 (6 bases). V was clipped by 0 bases and J by 6 bases, with 12 bases between them. The CDR3 extends over 15 amino acids. The germline CDR1 and CDR2 sequences are SGHRS and YFSETQ.

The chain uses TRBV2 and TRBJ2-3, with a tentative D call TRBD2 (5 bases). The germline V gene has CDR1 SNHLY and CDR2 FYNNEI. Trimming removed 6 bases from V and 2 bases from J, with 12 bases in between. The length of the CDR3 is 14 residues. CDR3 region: CASRRLANTDTQYF. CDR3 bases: TGTGCCAGCAGGAGGCTAGCAAACACAGATACGCAGTATTTT.